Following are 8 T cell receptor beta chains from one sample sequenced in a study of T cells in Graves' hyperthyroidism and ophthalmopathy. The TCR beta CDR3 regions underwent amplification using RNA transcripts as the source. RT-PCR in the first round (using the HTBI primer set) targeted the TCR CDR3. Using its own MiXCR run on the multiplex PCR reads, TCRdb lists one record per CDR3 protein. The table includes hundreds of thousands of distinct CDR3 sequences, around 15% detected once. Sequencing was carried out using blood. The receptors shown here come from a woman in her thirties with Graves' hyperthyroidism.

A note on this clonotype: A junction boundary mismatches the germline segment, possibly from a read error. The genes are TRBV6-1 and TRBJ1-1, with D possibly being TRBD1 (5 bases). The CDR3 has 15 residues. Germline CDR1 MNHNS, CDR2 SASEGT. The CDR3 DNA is TGTACCAGCAGTTATCCCCAGGGTGGGATCACTGAAGCTTTCTTT. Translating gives CTSSYPQGGITEAFF.

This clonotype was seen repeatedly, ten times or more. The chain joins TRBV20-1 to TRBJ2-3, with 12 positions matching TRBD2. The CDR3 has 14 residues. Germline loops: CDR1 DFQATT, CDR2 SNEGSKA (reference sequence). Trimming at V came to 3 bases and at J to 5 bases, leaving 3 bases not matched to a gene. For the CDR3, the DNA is TGCAGTGCTAGGGTACTAGCGGGAGGAGATACGCAGTATTTT. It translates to CSARVLAGGDTQYF.

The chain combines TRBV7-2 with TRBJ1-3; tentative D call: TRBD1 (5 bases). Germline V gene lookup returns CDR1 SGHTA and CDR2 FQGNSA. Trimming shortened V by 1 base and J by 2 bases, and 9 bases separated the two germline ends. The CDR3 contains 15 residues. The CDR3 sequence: CASSLVGAPGNTIYF. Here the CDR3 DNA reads TGTGCCAGCAGCTTAGTTGGGGCACCTGGAAACACCATATATTTT.

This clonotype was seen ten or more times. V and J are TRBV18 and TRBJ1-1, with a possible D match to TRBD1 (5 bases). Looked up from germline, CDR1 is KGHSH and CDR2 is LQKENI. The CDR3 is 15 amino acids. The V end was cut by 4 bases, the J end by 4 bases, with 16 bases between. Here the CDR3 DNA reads TGTGCCAGCTCACTCTCAACCCGGGACCGCACTGAAGCTTTCTTT. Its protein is CASSLSTRDRTEAFF.

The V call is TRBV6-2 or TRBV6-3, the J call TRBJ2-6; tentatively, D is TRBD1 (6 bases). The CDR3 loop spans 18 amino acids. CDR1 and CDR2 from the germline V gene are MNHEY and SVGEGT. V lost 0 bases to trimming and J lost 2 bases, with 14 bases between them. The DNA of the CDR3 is TGTGCCAGCAGTTACTCGACTTGGTCAGGGGCTGGGGCCAACGTCCTGACTTTC. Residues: CASSYSTWSGAGANVLTF.

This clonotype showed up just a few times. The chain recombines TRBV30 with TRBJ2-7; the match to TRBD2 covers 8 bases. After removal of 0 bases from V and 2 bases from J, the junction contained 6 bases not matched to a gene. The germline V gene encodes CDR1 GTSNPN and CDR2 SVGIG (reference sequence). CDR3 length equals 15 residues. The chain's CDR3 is CAWSVKGGRPYEQYF. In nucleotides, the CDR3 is TGTGCCTGGAGTGTAAAAGGCGGGAGGCCCTACGAGCAGTACTTC.

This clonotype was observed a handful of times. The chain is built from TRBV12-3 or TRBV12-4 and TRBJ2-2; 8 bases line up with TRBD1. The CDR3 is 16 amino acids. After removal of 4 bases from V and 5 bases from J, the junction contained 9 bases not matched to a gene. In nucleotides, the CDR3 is TGTGCCAGCAGTTCCTTGGACAGGGTAGGAACCGGGGAGCTGTTTTTT. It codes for CASSSLDRVGTGELFF.

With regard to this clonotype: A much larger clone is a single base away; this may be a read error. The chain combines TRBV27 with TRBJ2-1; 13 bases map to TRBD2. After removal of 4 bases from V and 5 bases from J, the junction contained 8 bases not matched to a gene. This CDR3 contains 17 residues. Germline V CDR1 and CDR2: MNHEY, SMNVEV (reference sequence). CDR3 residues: CASSYYRTSGSHNEQFF. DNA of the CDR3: TGTGCCAGCAGTTATTACAGGACTAGCGGGAGCCACAATGAGCAGTTCTTC.